The 26 T cell receptor beta chains listed next were all sequenced from one sample in a study of response to subunit inactivated influenza vaccine. Each CDR3 protein gets one entry after TCRdb re-called the RT-PCR reads with MiXCR. The sample has some 520,000 distinct CDR3 sequences, approximately 16% seen once. This specimen consisted of CD4+ T cells sorted from PBMCs, obtained less than 30 months after vaccination. These receptors were collected from a man aged 50 to 75 who received an inactivated influenza vaccine.

In its sample, this clonotype was seen many times. The J gene is TRBJ1-2, the V gene TRBV29-1; TRBD1 might be the D (6 bases). From germline, CDR1 is SQVTM and CDR2 ANQGSEA. The CDR3 is 18 residues long. V gave up 7 bases and J gave up 2 bases, with 29 bases separating them. The CDR3 spells CSAPFHSSRDIENYGYTF. The CDR3 DNA reads TGCAGCGCTCCTTTCCATTCTTCCCGGGACATCGAAAACTATGGCTACACCTTC.

This clonotype occurred once. This chain joins TRBV6-1 and TRBJ2-7; the match to TRBD1 covers 11 bases. CDR1 and CDR2 from the germline V gene are MNHNS and SASEGT. With V trimmed by 10 bases and J by 2 bases, 7 bases remained unmatched. CDR3 length equals 14 residues. As DNA, the CDR3 is TGTGCCACCAAGGGGACAGGGGGGACCTACGAGCAGTACTTC. It specifies CATKGTGGTYEQYF.

This clonotype was picked up a small number of times. The CDR3 DNA reads TGTGCCAGTAGTATCCTGGCGTCTAGCACAGATACGCAGTATTTT. The encoded protein is CASSILASSTDTQYF. The V call is TRBV19, the J call TRBJ2-3; no clear D. This CDR3 has 15 amino acids. Germline V gives CDR1 LNHDA, CDR2 SQIVND (reference sequence). V shed 3 bases and J shed 0 bases, with 10 bases lying between them.

The rearrangement uses TRBV12-3 or TRBV12-4 and TRBJ1-3; the D is unclear. V was clipped by 7 bases and J by 4 bases, with 17 bases between them. This CDR3 region has 15 residues. CDR3 DNA: TGTGCCAGCACCCTGGCGGGCGGGTCAGGAAACACCATATATTTT. Translated, it gives CASTLAGGSGNTIYF.

This clonotype was seen only a few times. The V call is TRBV20-1, the J call TRBJ2-5; TRBD2 matches 10 bases. The J segment lost 5 bases and the V segment lost 6 bases, leaving 9 bases of the junction unmatched. The CDR3 has 14 amino acids. Germline V gives CDR1 DFQATT, CDR2 SNEGSKA (reference sequence). The CDR3 DNA reads as TGCAGTGCGCTGAAGCGGGGGGGCAGGGAGACCCAGTACTTC. The encoded protein is CSALKRGGRETQYF.

The chain has TRBV6-5 and TRBJ2-7, with TRBD1 matching 7 bases. V gave up 2 bases and J gave up 6 bases; unmatched junction bases: 10. The CDR3 length is 15 residues. CDR1 and CDR2 (germline): MNHEY, SVGAGI. The CDR3 region has the DNA TGTGCCAGCAGTTACCTGGGACAGCCAGCCCCCGAGCAGTACTTC. Translating gives CASSYLGQPAPEQYF.

Only a few counts were recorded for this clonotype. The chain uses TRBV18 and TRBJ2-2; 10 nucleotides align to TRBD2. V lost 0 bases to trimming and J lost 5 bases; unmatched junction nucleotides: 9. Germline V gene lookup returns CDR1 KGHSH and CDR2 LQKENI. The CDR3 covers 18 residues. CDR3 in DNA: TGTGCCAGCTCACCACCGCGACTAGCGGGTGCAAGTACCGGGGAGCTGTTTTTT. It specifies CASSPPRLAGASTGELFF.

This clonotype was found a few times. The V call is TRBV3-1, the J call TRBJ1-2; D ambiguous. V dropped 1 base and J dropped 5 bases, with 14 bases sitting between them. Germline V gives CDR1 LGHDT, CDR2 YNNKEL (reference sequence). The CDR3 runs 15 residues. Here the CDR3 DNA reads TGTGCCAGCAGCCAAGGATCCCCCAGGATATATGGCTACACCTTC. Protein: CASSQGSPRIYGYTF. The complete variable domain, with remaining parts taken from reference TRBV3-1 and TRBJ1-2, reads DTAVSQTPKYLVTQMGNDKSIKCEQNLGHDTMYWYKQDSKKFLKIMFSYNNKELIINETVPNRFSPKSPDKAHLNLHINSLELGDSAVYFCASSQGSPRIYGYTFGSGTRLTVV.

The rearrangement joins TRBV6-2 or TRBV6-3 to TRBJ2-5; D ambiguous. The CDR3 extends over 13 amino acids. V was shortened by 0 bases and J by 5 bases, with 7 bases between the two germline ends. Germline loops: CDR1 MNHEY, CDR2 SVGEGT. In DNA, the CDR3 is TGTGCCAGCAGTTACTCTAGCCACGAGACCCAGTACTTC. It yields the protein CASSYSSHETQYF.

This clonotype has more than one count but fewer than ten. The chain employs TRBV3-1 and TRBJ2-3; 7 bases match TRBD2. The CDR3 has 15 residues. CDR1 LGHDT and CDR2 YNNKEL come from the germline V gene (reference sequence). V was clipped by 0 bases and J by 3 bases; unmatched bases: 3. In DNA form, the CDR3 reads TGTGCCAGCAGCCAAGATCCGGGAGGTACAGATACGCAGTATTTT. Amino acids: CASSQDPGGTDTQYF.

The chain combines TRBV6-1 with TRBJ2-7; 7 nucleotides agree with TRBD1. CDR3 length: 14 residues. After removal of 6 bases from V and 2 bases from J, the junction contained 7 bases not matched to a gene. Germline CDR1 and CDR2: MNHNS and SASEGT. The DNA of the CDR3 is TGTGCCAGCAGCCCCGTTGGGACAGCCTACGAGCAGTACTTC. Amino acid sequence: CASSPVGTAYEQYF.

This chain links TRBV18 with TRBJ1-5, with a tentative D call TRBD1 (6 bases). The CDR3 is made up of 16 amino acids. The ends were cut back, 5 bases at V and 3 bases at J, with 17 bases in the middle. Germline loops: CDR1 KGHSH, CDR2 LQKENI. The chain's CDR3 is CASSTDRRDINQPQHF. The CDR3 DNA is TGTGCCAGCTCAACTGACAGGAGAGACATCAATCAGCCCCAGCATTTT.

This clonotype was seen at least ten times. The chain recombines TRBV6-5 with TRBJ1-2, with D possibly TRBD1 on 5 matching bases. The V gene lost 4 bases and the J gene lost 3 bases, with 9 bases spanning the gap. Germline V gene sequence: CDR1 MNHEY, CDR2 SVGAGI. The CDR3 is 13 amino acids. Written as DNA, the CDR3 is TGTGCCAGCAGTTTCGACAGAGACTATGGCTACACCTTC. Its translation is CASSFDRDYGYTF.

The count of this clonotype is one. The V gene is TRBV30, the J gene TRBJ1-4, with D tentatively TRBD1 (6 bases). Per germline, CDR1 GTSNPN and CDR2 SVGIG (reference sequence). The CDR3 sequence is 23 residues long. V was trimmed by 0 bases and J by 0 bases, leaving 32 bases between them. This chain's CDR3 is CAWSVGPGQPRRTSTATNEKLFF. In nucleotides, the CDR3 is TGTGCCTGGAGTGTAGGCCCAGGACAGCCCCGAAGAACCTCAACTGCAACTAATGAAAAACTGTTTTTT.

This clonotype was seen at least ten times. V usage is TRBV3-1 and J usage is TRBJ2-7; TRBD1 agrees at 9 bases. Looked up from germline, CDR1 is LGHDT and CDR2 is YNNKEL (reference sequence). V was pared by 3 bases and J by 8 bases, with 5 bases of the junction left unmatched. The CDR3 consists of 13 residues. This CDR3 is CASSQRDREKQYF. The CDR3 DNA is TGTGCCAGCAGCCAGCGGGACAGGGAAAAGCAGTACTTC.

This chain connects TRBV10-3 to TRBJ2-1, with 8 bases that match TRBD2. The CDR3 loop spans 14 amino acids. CDR1 ENHRY and CDR2 SYGVKD come from the germline V gene. With V trimmed by 2 bases and J by 7 bases, 4 bases remained unmatched. CDR3 protein: CAISETSGKNEQFF. In nucleotides, the CDR3 is TGTGCCATCAGTGAGACTAGCGGAAAGAATGAGCAGTTCTTC.

The rearrangement links TRBV6-1 to TRBJ2-1; 9 bases are shared with TRBD1. V shed 5 bases, J shed 4 bases, and the junction held 9 bases outside the gene matches. Germline V gene data show CDR1 as MNHNS and CDR2 as SASEGT. This CDR3 is built from 16 residues. For the CDR3, the DNA is TGTGCCAGCAGTCGACCCGACGGGACAGGGTACAATGAGCAGTTCTTC. Translation gives CASSRPDGTGYNEQFF.

V usage is TRBV19 and J usage is TRBJ2-4, with a possible D match to TRBD1 (5 bases). The CDR3 sequence is 14 residues long. The V end was cut by 5 bases, the J end by 5 bases, with 13 bases between. Germline lookup yields CDR1 LNHDA and CDR2 SQIVND (reference sequence). This CDR3 is CASSDTGHENIQYF. In DNA, the CDR3 is TGTGCCAGTAGTGATACAGGTCATGAAAACATTCAGTACTTC.

J is TRBJ2-7 and V is TRBV9; a weak D match, TRBD2 (6 bases). V lost 0 bases and J lost 0, with 16 bases in between. This CDR3 contains 17 residues. CDR1 SGDLS and CDR2 YYNGEE come from the germline V gene. The CDR3 bases are TGTGCCAGCAGCGTAGACGTTGACGGGACTTTCTCCTACGAGCAGTACTTC. It translates to CASSVDVDGTFSYEQYF. Full variable domain (missing parts from reference TRBV9 and TRBJ2-7): DSGVTQTPKHLITATGQRVTLRCSPRSGDLSVYWYQQSLDQGLQFLIQYYNGEERAKGNILERFSAQQFPDLHSELNLSSLELGDSALYFCASSVDVDGTFSYEQYFGPGTRLTVT.

This clonotype was recorded a few times. The rearrangement uses TRBV18 and TRBJ2-3; TRBD2 matches 8 bases. The J segment lost 2 bases and the V segment lost 1 base, leaving 5 bases of the junction unmatched. The CDR3 runs to 16 residues. Germline-derived CDR1 and CDR2 are KGHSH and LQKENI. The CDR3 DNA reads TGTGCCAGCTCACCACTAGCACTAGCGGACACAGATACGCAGTATTTT. Protein product: CASSPLALADTDTQYF.

CDR3: CASSIYNRGRRSYNEQFF. CDR3 DNA: TGTGCCAGCAGCATATACAACAGGGGGCGCAGGTCCTACAATGAGCAGTTCTTC. The chain links TRBV11-2 to TRBJ2-1; TRBD1 matches 9 bases. The CDR3 covers 18 residues. V was pared by 5 bases and J by 1 base, with 12 bases of the junction left unmatched. From germline, CDR1 is SGHAT and CDR2 FQNNGV. Using reference TRBV11-2 and TRBJ2-1 for the parts outside the CDR3, the full variable domain is EAGVAQSPRYKIIEKRQSVAFWCNPISGHATLYWYQQILGQGPKLLIQFQNNGVVDDSQLPKDRFSAERLKGVDSTLKIQPAKLEDSAVYLCASSIYNRGRRSYNEQFFGPGTRLTVL.

This clonotype was detected ten times or more. J is TRBJ2-5 and V is TRBV11-2; 7 bases line up with TRBD1. Germline V lookup: CDR1 SGHAT, CDR2 FQNNGV. V trimming: 6 bases; J trimming: 5 bases; junction bases outside the gene matches: 12. CDR3 length equals 15 residues. For the CDR3, the DNA is TGTGCCAGCAGGAGTAACAGGGGACGAAGGGAGACCCAGTACTTC. Encoded protein: CASRSNRGRRETQYF.

This clonotype came up many times. The V gene is TRBV7-2, the J gene TRBJ1-5; unclear D gene. The CDR3 length is 13 residues. Trimming stripped 3 bases from V and 6 bases from J, with 9 bases between. CDR1 SGHTA and CDR2 FQGNSA come from the germline V gene. The CDR3 reads CASSFSGLQPQHF. CDR3 DNA: TGTGCCAGCAGCTTTTCGGGCCTTCAGCCCCAGCATTTT.

This clonotype showed up many times. J is TRBJ2-1 and V is TRBV11-2; 10 nucleotides agree with TRBD2. Trimming removed 5 bases from V and 5 bases from J; junction bases left unmatched: 9. Germline CDR1 reads SGHAT; CDR2 reads FQNNGV. The CDR3 extends over 16 amino acids. The CDR3 nucleotides read TGTGCCAGCAGCCATGTCGTAGCGGGAGGTGACAATGAGCAGTTCTTC. Encoded protein: CASSHVVAGGDNEQFF.

This chain links TRBV20-1 with TRBJ1-2, with 7 bases aligning to TRBD1. Trimming took 6 bases from V and 8 from J; bases not matched to a gene: 3. CDR3 size: 10 residues. CDR1 and CDR2 from the germline V gene are DFQATT and SNEGSKA (reference sequence). CDR3 region: CSAPGQGYTF. CDR3 nucleotide sequence: TGCAGTGCGCCGGGACAGGGCTACACCTTC.

The rearrangement joins TRBV20-1 to TRBJ2-7, with 7 positions matching TRBD2. Germline V gene sequence: CDR1 DFQATT, CDR2 SNEGSKA (reference sequence). The ends lost 2 bases at V and 12 bases at J; junction bases unmatched: 10. This CDR3 region has 12 residues. CDR3 DNA sequence: TGCAGTGCTAGAACGGTCGGCGGACTAGGGTACTTC. Translating it yields CSARTVGGLGYF.